This T cell receptor beta chain was sequenced in a study of vaccination and CD4 T cells after COVID-19. Study context: Each of the control cultures got a CEFX pool, an HIV-1 Nef pool, or no peptide.

Whole-study findings and limits: Convalescent patients' clones that were vaccine-specific were spike mono-reactive in 304 of 307 cases.

There are 13 residues in the CDR3. Trimming removed 10 bases at V and 1 base at J, with 13 bases between. The germline CDR1 and CDR2 sequences are SEHNR and FQNEAQ (reference sequence). Details on this clonotype: The antigen remains unidentified.

Time point here: late sampling 161 to 241 days after vaccination in a few convalescent patients. Indicated treatment: roughly 10-day PBMC culture with coronavirus spike peptide pools or control peptides (ViraFEST assay). Oncomine TCR Beta short-read sequencing was applied to DNA from cultured CD4+ T cells. Each CDR3 protein is one row after TCRdb ran MiXCR on the PCR reads. The sample shows approximately 24,000 distinct CDR3 sequences, roughly 41% of them seen only once. The receptor was isolated from a human donor who had recovered from COVID-19. The chain has TRBV7-9 and TRBJ1-1, with D unresolved. This sample comprised CD4+ T cells from blood, cultured in vitro, obtained about 7 months after SARS-CoV-2 vaccination. The DNA for the CDR3 is TGTGCCATCACGCATAATTCGAACACTGAAGCTTTCTTT. Protein: CAITHNSNTEAFF.